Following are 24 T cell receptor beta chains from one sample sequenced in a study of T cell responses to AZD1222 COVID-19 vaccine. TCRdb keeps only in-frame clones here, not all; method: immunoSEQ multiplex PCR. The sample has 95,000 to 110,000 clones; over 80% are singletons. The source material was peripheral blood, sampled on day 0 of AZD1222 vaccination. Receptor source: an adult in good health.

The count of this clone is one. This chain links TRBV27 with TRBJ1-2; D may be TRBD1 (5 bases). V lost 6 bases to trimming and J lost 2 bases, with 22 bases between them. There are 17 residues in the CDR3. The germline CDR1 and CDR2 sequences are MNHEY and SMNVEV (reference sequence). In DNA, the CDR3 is TGTGCCAGCAGCGTAGATAGGGGCTTTGGATACAACTATGGCTACACCTTC. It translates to CASSVDRGFGYNYGYTF.

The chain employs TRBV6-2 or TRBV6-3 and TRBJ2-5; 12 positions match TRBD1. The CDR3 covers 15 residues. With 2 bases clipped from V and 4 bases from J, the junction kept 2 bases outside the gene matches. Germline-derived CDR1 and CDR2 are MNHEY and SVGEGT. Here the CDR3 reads CASSYGTGGRETQYF. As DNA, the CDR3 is TGTGCCAGCAGTTACGGGACAGGGGGCCGAGAGACCCAGTACTTC.

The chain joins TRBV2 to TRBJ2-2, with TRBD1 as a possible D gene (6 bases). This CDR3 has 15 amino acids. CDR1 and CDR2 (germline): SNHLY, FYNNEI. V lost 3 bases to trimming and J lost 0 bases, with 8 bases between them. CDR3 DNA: TGTGCCAGCAGTGACCGGGACACGAACACCGGGGAGCTGTTTTTT. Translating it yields CASSDRDTNTGELFF.

The CDR3 DNA follows: TGTGCCAGCAGCCGACTTACAGGGAAGGAAGCTTTCTTT. This sequence encodes CASSRLTGKEAFF. The gene calls are TRBV3-1 (or the pseudogene TRBV3-2) and TRBJ1-1; maybe TRBD1 (6 bases). Deletions cut 4 bases from V and 8 bases from J, with 14 bases between. Germline V lookup: CDR1 LGHDT, CDR2 YNNKEL (reference sequence). This CDR3 region has 13 residues.

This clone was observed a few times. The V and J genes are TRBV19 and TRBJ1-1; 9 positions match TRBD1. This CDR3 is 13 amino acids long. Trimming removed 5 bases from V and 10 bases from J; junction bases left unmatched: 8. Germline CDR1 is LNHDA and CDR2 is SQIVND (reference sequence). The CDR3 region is CASSPGTGWGAFF. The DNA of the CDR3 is TGTGCCAGTAGTCCTGGGACAGGGTGGGGAGCTTTCTTT.

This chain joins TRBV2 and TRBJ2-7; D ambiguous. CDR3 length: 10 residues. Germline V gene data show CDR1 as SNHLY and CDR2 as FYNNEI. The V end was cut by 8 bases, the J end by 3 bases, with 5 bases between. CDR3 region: CASRIYEQYF. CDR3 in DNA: TGTGCCAGCCGGATCTACGAGCAGTACTTC.

The chain's CDR3 is CSVRNRAPQETQYF. DNA of the CDR3: TGCAGCGTGCGAAACAGGGCACCCCAAGAGACCCAGTACTTC. This sequence joins TRBV29-1 and TRBJ2-5; D might be TRBD1 (6 bases). V shed 6 bases and J shed 1 base, with 15 bases lying between them. The CDR3 extends over 14 amino acids. Germline CDR1 reads SQVTM; CDR2 reads ANQGSEA. Complete variable domain (other parts from reference TRBV29-1 and TRBJ2-5): SAVISQKPSRDICQRGTSLTIQCQVDSQVTMMFWYRQQPGQSLTLIATANQGSEATYESGFVIDKFPISRPNLTFSTLTVSNMSPEDSSIYLCSVRNRAPQETQYFGPGTRLLVL.

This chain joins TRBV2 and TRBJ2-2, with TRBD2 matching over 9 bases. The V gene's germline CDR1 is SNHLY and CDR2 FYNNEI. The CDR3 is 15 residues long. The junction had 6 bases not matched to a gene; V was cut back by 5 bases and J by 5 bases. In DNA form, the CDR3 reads TGTGCCAGCAGTAGTAGCGGGAGTGGTACCGGGGAGCTGTTTTTT. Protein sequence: CASSSSGSGTGELFF.

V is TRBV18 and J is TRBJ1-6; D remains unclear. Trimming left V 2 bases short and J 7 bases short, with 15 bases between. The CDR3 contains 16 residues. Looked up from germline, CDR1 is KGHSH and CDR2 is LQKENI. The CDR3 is CASSPNSGQANSPLHF. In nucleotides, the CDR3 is TGTGCCAGCTCACCAAACTCCGGCCAGGCAAATTCACCCCTCCACTTT.

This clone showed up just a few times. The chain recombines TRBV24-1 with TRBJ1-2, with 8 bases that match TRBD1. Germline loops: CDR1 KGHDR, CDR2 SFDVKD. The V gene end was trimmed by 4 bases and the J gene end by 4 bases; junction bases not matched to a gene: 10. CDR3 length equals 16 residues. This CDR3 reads CATSESDREGSYGYTF. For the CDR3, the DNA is TGTGCCACCAGTGAATCGGACAGGGAGGGCAGCTATGGCTACACCTTC.

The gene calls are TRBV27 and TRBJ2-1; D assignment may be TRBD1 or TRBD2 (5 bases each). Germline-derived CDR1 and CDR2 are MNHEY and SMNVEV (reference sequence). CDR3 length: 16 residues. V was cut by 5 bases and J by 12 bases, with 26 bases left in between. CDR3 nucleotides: TGTGCCAGCAGTCCCGGAGGCAGGGTTTTGATGAGCGGGCAGTTCTTC. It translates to CASSPGGRVLMSGQFF.

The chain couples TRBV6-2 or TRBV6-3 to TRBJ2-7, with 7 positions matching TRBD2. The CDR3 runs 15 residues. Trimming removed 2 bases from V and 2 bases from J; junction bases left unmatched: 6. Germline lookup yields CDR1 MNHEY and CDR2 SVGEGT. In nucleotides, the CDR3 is TGTGCCAGCAGTTACCCTTACCGGGGGGCCTACGAGCAGTACTTC. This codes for CASSYPYRGAYEQYF.

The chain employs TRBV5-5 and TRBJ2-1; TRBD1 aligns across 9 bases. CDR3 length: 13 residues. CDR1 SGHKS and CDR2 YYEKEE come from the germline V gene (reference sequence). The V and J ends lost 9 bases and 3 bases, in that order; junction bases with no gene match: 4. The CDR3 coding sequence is TGTGCCACCCCGGGACAGGGCTACAATGAGCAGTTCTTC. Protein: CATPGQGYNEQFF. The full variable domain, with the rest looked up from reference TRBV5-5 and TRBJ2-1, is DAGVTQSPTHLIKTRGQQVTLRCSPISGHKSVSWYQQVLGQGPQFIFQYYEKEERGRGNFPDRFSARQFPNYSSELNVNALLLGDSALYLCATPGQGYNEQFFGPGTRLTVL.

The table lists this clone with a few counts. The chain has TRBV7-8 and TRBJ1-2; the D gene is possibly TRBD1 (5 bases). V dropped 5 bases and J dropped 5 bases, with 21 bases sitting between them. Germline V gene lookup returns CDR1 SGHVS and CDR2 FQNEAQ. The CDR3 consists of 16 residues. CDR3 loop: CASSGLRAGPLYGYTF. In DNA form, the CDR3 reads TGTGCCAGCAGCGGGCTGCGAGCGGGACCTCTATATGGCTACACCTTC. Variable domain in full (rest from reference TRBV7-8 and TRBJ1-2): GAGVSQSPRYKVAKRGQDVALRCDPISGHVSLFWYQQALGQGPEFLTYFQNEAQLDKSGLPSDRFFAERPEGSVSTLKIQRTQQEDSAVYLCASSGLRAGPLYGYTFGSGTRLTVV.

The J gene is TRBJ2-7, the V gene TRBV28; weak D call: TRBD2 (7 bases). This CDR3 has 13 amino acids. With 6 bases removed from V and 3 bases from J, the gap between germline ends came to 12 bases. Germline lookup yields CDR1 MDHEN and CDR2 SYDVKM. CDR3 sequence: CASSPGGHYEQYF. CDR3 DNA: TGTGCCAGCAGCCCCGGGGGGCACTACGAGCAGTACTTC.

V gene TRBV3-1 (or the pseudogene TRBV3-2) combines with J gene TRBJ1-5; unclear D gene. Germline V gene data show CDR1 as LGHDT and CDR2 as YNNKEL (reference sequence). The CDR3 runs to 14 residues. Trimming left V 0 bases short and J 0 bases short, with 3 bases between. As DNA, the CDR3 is TGTGCCAGCAGCCAAGACTATAGCAATCAGCCCCAGCATTTT. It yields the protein CASSQDYSNQPQHF.

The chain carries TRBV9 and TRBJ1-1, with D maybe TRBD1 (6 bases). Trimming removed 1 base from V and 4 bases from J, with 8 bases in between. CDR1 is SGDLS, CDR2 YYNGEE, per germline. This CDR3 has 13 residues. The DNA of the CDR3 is TGTGCCAGCAGCGTAACGGACAGCACTGAAGCTTTCTTT. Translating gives CASSVTDSTEAFF. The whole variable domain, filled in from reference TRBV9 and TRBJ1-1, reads DSGVTQTPKHLITATGQRVTLRCSPRSGDLSVYWYQQSLDQGLQFLIQYYNGEERAKGNILERFSAQQFPDLHSELNLSSLELGDSALYFCASSVTDSTEAFFGQGTRLTVV.

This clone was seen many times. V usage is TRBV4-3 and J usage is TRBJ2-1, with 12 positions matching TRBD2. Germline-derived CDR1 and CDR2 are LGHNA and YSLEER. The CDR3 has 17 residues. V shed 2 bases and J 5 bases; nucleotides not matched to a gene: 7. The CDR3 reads CASSQKLAGGFDNEQFF. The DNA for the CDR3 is TGCGCCAGCAGCCAAAAGCTAGCGGGAGGGTTCGACAATGAGCAGTTCTTC.

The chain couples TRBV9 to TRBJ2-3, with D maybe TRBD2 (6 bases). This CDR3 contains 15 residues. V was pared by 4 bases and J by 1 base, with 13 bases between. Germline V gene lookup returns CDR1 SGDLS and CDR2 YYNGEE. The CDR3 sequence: CASSSGQGGTDTQYF. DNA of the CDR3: TGTGCCAGCAGCAGCGGGCAGGGCGGCACAGATACGCAGTATTTT.

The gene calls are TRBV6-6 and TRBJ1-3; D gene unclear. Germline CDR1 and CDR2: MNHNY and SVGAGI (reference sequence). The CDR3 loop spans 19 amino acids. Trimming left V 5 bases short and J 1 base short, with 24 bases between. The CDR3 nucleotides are TGTGCCAGCAGTCCGATATCGATCGACACTCCGCTATCTGGAAACACCATATATTTT. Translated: CASSPISIDTPLSGNTIYF.

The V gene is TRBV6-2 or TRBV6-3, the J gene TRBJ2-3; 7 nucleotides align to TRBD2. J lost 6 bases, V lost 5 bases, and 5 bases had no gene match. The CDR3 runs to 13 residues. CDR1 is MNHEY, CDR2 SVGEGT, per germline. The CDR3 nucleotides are TGTGCCAGCAGTAGGGACTACGGGGATACGCAGTATTTT. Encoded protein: CASSRDYGDTQYF.

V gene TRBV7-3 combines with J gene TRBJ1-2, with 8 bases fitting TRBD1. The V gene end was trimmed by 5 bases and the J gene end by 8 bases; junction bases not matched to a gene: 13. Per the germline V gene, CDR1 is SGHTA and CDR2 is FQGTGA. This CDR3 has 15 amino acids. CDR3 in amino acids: CASSLSAQGAGGYTF. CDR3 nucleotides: TGTGCCAGCAGCCTTTCGGCTCAGGGGGCAGGAGGCTACACCTTC.

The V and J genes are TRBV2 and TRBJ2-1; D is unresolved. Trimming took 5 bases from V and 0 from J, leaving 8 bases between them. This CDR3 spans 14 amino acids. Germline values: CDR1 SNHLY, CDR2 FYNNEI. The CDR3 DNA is TGTGCCAGCAGTCCAAACCGCTCCTACAATGAGCAGTTCTTC. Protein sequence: CASSPNRSYNEQFF.

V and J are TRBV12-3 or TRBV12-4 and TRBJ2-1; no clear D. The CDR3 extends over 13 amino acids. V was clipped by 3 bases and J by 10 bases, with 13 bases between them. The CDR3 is CASSFPDVFEQFF. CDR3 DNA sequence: TGTGCCAGCAGTTTCCCAGATGTTTTCGAGCAGTTCTTC.